The entry below describes one TCR beta chain. The germline CDR1 and CDR2 sequences are MDHEN and SYDVKM. The CDR3 runs to 13 residues. V dropped 6 bases and J dropped 14 bases, with 20 bases sitting between them. This sample stems from a study of cytotoxic CD8 clonotypes in ibrutinib-treated CLL. Study-wide context: On average, each sample had a few hundred thousand productive templates and more than 75,000 productive rearrangements.

Data came from immunoSEQ multiplex PCR; TCRdb stores just in-frame clones and leaves some out. The sample contains about 85,000 clones, roughly 80% of which appear only once. This clonotype was sampled from a human donor with chronic lymphocytic leukemia. The chain carries TRBV28 and TRBJ2-1; weak D call: TRBD2 (6 bases). Material: PBMCs, obtained after 12 months of ibrutinib treatment. The chain's CDR3 is CASRPYGEAVKFF. The DNA of the CDR3 is TGTGCCAGCAGGCCCTACGGGGAGGCCGTGAAGTTCTTC.